The 2 T cell receptor beta chains presented below share a single source sample, sequenced in a study of blood T cell repertoires in COVID-19 (dated by TCRdb to 2020 to 2021). The method behind the library was the immunoSEQ multiplex PCR assay. This immuneACCESS table, as held by TCRdb, lists in-frame sequences with V and J called but not all clones. Of the missing ones, under half trace to an unresolved V gene in checked studies; the others have no known cause. The sample table records approximately 76,000 clones; 70% to 80% of these occur just once. Together, the top ten hold approximately 34% of the sample. The specimen was peripheral blood. These receptors all come from a woman in her seventies with acute or convalescent COVID-19.

V gene TRBV21-1 combines with J gene TRBJ1-6; the table's D call TRBD1 went unverified against the DNA. TRBV21-1 is a listed pseudogene. The CDR3 length is 19 residues. The CDR3, as DNA: TGTGCCAGCAGCAAAGATTCCAGGGCCCCTGGCTCCTATAATTCACCCCTCCACTTT. This codes for CASSKDSRAPGSYNSPLHF.

The chain combines TRBV11-2 with TRBJ2-2, with TRBD1 as a possible D gene (7 bases). Germline V lookup: CDR1 SGHAT, CDR2 FQNNGV. Deletions cut 2 bases from V and 7 bases from J, with 11 bases between. The CDR3 loop spans 14 amino acids. The CDR3 reads CASSLFRGVGELFF. The CDR3 DNA sequence: TGTGCCAGCAGCTTATTCAGGGGGGTCGGGGAGCTGTTTTTT. Full variable domain (rest looked up from reference TRBV11-2 and TRBJ2-2): EAGVAQSPRYKIIEKRQSVAFWCNPISGHATLYWYQQILGQGPKLLIQFQNNGVVDDSQLPKDRFSAERLKGVDSTLKIQPAKLEDSAVYLCASSLFRGVGELFFGEGSRLTVL.